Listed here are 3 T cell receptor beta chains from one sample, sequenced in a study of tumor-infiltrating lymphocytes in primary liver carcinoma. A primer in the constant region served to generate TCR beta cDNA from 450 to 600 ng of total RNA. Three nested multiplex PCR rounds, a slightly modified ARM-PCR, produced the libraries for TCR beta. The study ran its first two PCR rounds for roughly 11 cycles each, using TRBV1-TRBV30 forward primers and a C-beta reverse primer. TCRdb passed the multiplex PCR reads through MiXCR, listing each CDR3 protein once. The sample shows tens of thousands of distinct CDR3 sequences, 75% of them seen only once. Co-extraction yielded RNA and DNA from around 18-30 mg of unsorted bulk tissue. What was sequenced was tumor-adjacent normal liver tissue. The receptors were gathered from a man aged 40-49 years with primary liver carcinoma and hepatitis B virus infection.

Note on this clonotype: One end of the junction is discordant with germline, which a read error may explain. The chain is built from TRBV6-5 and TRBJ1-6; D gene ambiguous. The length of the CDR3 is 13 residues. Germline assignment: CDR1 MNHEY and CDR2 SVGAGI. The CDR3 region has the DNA TGTGCCGGCAATCACCTACAGAATTCACCCCTCCACTTC. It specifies CAGNHLQNSPLHF.

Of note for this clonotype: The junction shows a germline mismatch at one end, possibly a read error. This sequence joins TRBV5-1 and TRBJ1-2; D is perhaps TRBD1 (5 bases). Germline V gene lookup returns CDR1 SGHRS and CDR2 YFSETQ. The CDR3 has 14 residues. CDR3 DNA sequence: TGCGCCAGCAGCTTGAGGGCTGGGGACTATGACTACACCTTC. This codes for CASSLRAGDYDYTF.

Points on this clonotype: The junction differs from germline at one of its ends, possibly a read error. Written as DNA, the CDR3 is TGCGGCGTTGCCGGGACTCCCCCCTACGAGCAGTATTTC. Its translation is CGVAGTPPYEQYF. The chain links TRBV29-1 to TRBJ2-7, with a tentative D call TRBD2 (6 bases). Germline lookup yields CDR1 SQVTM and CDR2 ANQGSEA. This CDR3 has 13 residues.